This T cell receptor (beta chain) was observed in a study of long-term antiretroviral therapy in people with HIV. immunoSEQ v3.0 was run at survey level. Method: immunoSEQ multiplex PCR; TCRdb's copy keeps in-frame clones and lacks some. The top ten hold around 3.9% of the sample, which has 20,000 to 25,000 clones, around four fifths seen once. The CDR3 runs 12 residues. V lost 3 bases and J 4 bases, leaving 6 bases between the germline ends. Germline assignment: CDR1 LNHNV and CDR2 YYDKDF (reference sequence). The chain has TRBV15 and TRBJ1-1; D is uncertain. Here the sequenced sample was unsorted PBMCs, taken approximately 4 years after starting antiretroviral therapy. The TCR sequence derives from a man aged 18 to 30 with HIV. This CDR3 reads CATSSTFTEAFF. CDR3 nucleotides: TGTGCCACCAGCAGTACTTTCACTGAAGCTTTCTTT.